Listed below are T cell receptor beta chains from one sample, sequenced in a study of control samples from healthy donors and cancer patients. The table came from immunoSEQ multiplex PCR; TCRdb's copy has only in-frame clones and leaves some out. The table records 95,000 to 120,000 clones, just under 85% of them present only once. Input material: blood. The receptors stem from a man younger than 35 in good health. CDR3s include the opening cysteine and the closing phenylalanine or tryptophan. Each record gives: D gene, J gene, V gene, clone size, CDR3 protein, CDR3 DNA. A D gene is named only where the DNA matches it firmly. Not every row has a clone size; where given, it reads once, few, many or a size class.

NA	TRBJ1-5	TRBV11-2	NA	CASSLDAGRQPQHF	TGTGCCAGCAGCTTAGACGCCGGGCGTCAGCCCCAGCATTTT
TRBD1	TRBJ2-1	TRBV5-4	once	CASSLYSGQGTYNEQFF	TGTGCCAGCAGCCTGTACTCGGGACAGGGGACCTACAATGAGCAGTTCTTC
TRBD2	TRBJ2-2	TRBV5-5	NA	CASSSPSGGVNTGELFF	TGTGCCAGCAGCTCCCCCTCGGGAGGGGTGAACACCGGGGAGCTGTTTTTT
NA	TRBJ2-5	TRBV7-9	NA	CASSLAWGRGHDF	TGTGCCAGCAGCTTAGCCTGGGGCAGGGGACACGACTTC
NA	TRBJ2-5	TRBV6-6	NA	CASSPGIRETQYF	TGTGCCAGCAGTCCAGGGATTAGAGAGACCCAGTACTTC
NA	TRBJ2-5	TRBV7-2	NA	CASSLPGRVETQYF	TGTGCCAGCAGCTTACCAGGGCGAGTCGAGACCCAGTACTTC
NA	TRBJ2-3	TRBV9	NA	CASSVVGRGTDTQYF	TGTGCCAGCAGCGTAGTTGGACGCGGCACAGATACGCAGTATTTT
TRBD1	TRBJ2-7	TRBV7-6	NA	CASSLGDRGPYEQYF	TGTGCCAGCAGCTTAGGGGACAGAGGCCCCTACGAGCAGTACTTC
NA	TRBJ1-1	TRBV18	NA	CASSPSGRLEAEAFF	TGTGCCAGCTCACCTTCGGGACGGTTGGAGGCTGAAGCTTTCTTT
TRBD1	TRBJ1-2	TRBV29-1	few	CSVWTGGYGYTF	TGCAGCGTCTGGACAGGGGGCTATGGCTACACCTTC
NA	TRBJ1-1	TRBV7-9	NA	CASSPTRGAHHTEAFF	TGTGCCAGCAGCCCCACCCGCGGGGCGCATCACACTGAAGCTTTCTTT
NA	TRBJ1-6	TRBV2	NA	CASSEARSSPLHF	TGTGCCAGCAGTGAGGCGCGGTCTTCACCCCTCCACTTT
TRBD2	TRBJ2-3	TRBV13	NA	CASSSGGPSDTQYF	TGTGCCAGCAGCTCGGGGGGGCCATCAGATACGCAGTATTTT
NA	TRBJ2-2	TRBV3-1/TRBV3-2	NA	CASGQESRSNTGELFF	TGTGCCAGCGGCCAAGAGAGCAGGTCTAACACCGGGGAGCTGTTTTTT
NA	TRBJ1-4	TRBV19	once	CASSFRRQQNNNEKLFF	TGTGCCAGTAGCTTCCGGAGGCAGCAAAATAACAATGAAAAACTGTTTTTT
NA	TRBJ2-2	TRBV6-6	NA	CASSYSISLNTGELFF	TGTGCCAGCAGTTACTCGATCAGCTTGAACACCGGGGAGCTGTTTTTT
NA	TRBJ1-4	TRBV11-2	NA	CASSLQGKTNEKLFF	TGTGCCAGCAGCTTACAGGGAAAGACTAATGAAAAACTGTTTTTT
TRBD1	TRBJ1-2	TRBV6-6	NA	CASSPNLGQGMYGYTF	TGTGCCAGCAGTCCTAACCTGGGACAGGGGATGTATGGCTACACCTTC
NA	TRBJ2-5	TRBV5-6	NA	CASSLGLAKETQYF	TGTGCCAGCAGCTTGGGCCTAGCGAAGGAGACCCAGTACTTC
NA	TRBJ1-5	TRBV6-5	NA	CASIGRLSNQPQHF	TGTGCCAGCATCGGCAGACTAAGCAATCAGCCCCAGCATTTT
NA	TRBJ1-2	TRBV7-9	NA	CASSFLSGIQNYGYTF	TGTGCCAGCAGCTTCTTGTCGGGGATCCAGAACTATGGCTACACCTTC
TRBD2	TRBJ2-7	TRBV6-4	NA	CASSDSISRGLAGAYEQYF	TGTGCCAGCAGTGACTCGATCAGTAGGGGACTAGCGGGGGCCTACGAGCAGTACTTC
NA	TRBJ1-4	TRBV9	NA	CASSPGAETNEKLFF	TGTGCCAGCAGCCCAGGGGCCGAAACTAATGAAAAACTGTTTTTT
NA	TRBJ2-2	TRBV10-1	NA	CASSPQGPPSTARHSWELFF	TGCGCCAGCAGTCCTCAAGGCCCTCCATCGACGGCAAGACACTCTTGGGAGCTGTTTTTT
NA	TRBJ1-6	TRBV12-3/TRBV12-4	once	CASRGNNSPLHF	TGTGCCAGCAGGGGGAACAATTCACCCCTCCACTTT
TRBD1	TRBJ1-2	TRBV28	few	CATCDRGLNYGYTF	TGTGCCACCTGCGACAGGGGCCTAAACTATGGCTACACCTTC
TRBD2	TRBJ2-1	TRBV7-8	NA	CASSPLAGRTYNEQFF	TGTGCCAGCAGTCCCCTAGCGGGCCGCACCTACAATGAGCAGTTCTTC
NA	TRBJ2-4	TRBV9	NA	CASSGTLAKNIQYF	TGTGCCAGCAGCGGAACTCTAGCCAAAAACATTCAGTACTTC
NA	TRBJ1-2	TRBV5-1	NA	CASSYDQRTGLANYGYTF	TGCGCCAGCAGCTACGACCAACGAACAGGACTAGCTAACTATGGCTACACCTTC
NA	TRBJ2-3	TRBV7-2	NA	CASSLRLKGTDTQYF	TGTGCCAGCAGCTTAAGATTAAAGGGCACAGATACGCAGTATTTT
NA	TRBJ2-5	TRBV5-1	NA	CASSLVGSPNVETQYF	TGCGCCAGCAGCTTGGTGGGGTCCCCCAATGTCGAGACCCAGTACTTC
NA	TRBJ1-5	TRBV19	NA	CASSHIDGFTNQPQHF	TGTGCCAGTAGTCACATCGACGGCTTCACCAATCAGCCCCAGCATTTT
NA	TRBJ1-4	TRBV14	NA	CASSLRGLSNEKLFF	TGTGCCAGCAGCCTAAGAGGGTTATCTAATGAAAAACTGTTTTTT
NA	TRBJ2-7	TRBV27	NA	CASSKWGVGKSSYEQYF	TGTGCCAGCAGTAAATGGGGCGTGGGGAAGAGCTCCTACGAGCAGTACTTC
NA	TRBJ2-7	TRBV4-1	NA	CASSLLPFYEQYF	TGCGCCAGCAGCCTCTTACCGTTCTACGAGCAGTACTTC
NA	TRBJ2-2	TRBV19	NA	CASSIPRGGELFF	TGTGCCAGTAGTATCCCGAGAGGCGGGGAGCTGTTTTTT
TRBD1	TRBJ1-1	TRBV30	NA	CAWEGQGRPFF	TGTGCCTGGGAGGGACAGGGTAGGCCTTTCTTT